One and the same sample provided the 8 T cell receptor beta chains below, sequenced in a study of blood T cell repertoires in COVID-19. The assay was immunoSEQ multiplex PCR, and TCRdb's table has in-frame clones only and misses some. The data contain 200,000 or so clones, more than 80% of them singletons. The sequenced sample was peripheral blood. The receptors shown here come from a woman of 80 years or more with acute or convalescent COVID-19.

The genes are TRBV19 and TRBJ1-4, with TRBD1 identical over 7 bases. J gave up 3 bases and V 7 bases, and 8 bases lay outside the gene matches. This CDR3 has 15 amino acids. The germline CDR1 and CDR2 sequences are LNHDA and SQIVND (reference sequence). Here the CDR3 reads CASKGAGGANEKLFF. CDR3 nucleotide sequence: TGTGCCAGTAAGGGTGCAGGGGGAGCTAATGAAAAACTGTTTTTT.

J is TRBJ2-7 and V is TRBV6-4, with 8 nucleotides matching TRBD1. Trimming removed 1 base from V and 0 bases from J; junction bases left unmatched: 14. The CDR3 is made up of 19 amino acids. In germline, CDR1 is MRHNA, CDR2 SNTAGT. CDR3: CASSDCRTGSNPPSYEQYF. In DNA form, the CDR3 reads TGTGCCAGCAGTGACTGTAGGACAGGGAGCAACCCACCCTCCTACGAGCAGTACTTC.

CDR3 sequence (DNA): TGTGCCAGCAGCTTAAGGTTTGCGGGAGATGGCACCGGGGAGCTGTTTTTT. It codes for CASSLRFAGDGTGELFF. V gene TRBV7-3 combines with J gene TRBJ2-2; 7 bases line up with TRBD2. Germline V lookup: CDR1 SGHTA, CDR2 FQGTGA. CDR3 length: 17 residues. J lost 4 bases, V lost 1 base, and 9 bases had no gene match. The full variable domain, completed using reference TRBV7-3 and TRBJ2-2, is GAGVSQTPSNKVTEKGKYVELRCDPISGHTALYWYRQSLGQGPEFLIYFQGTGAADDSGLPNDRFFAVRPEGSVSTLKIQRTERGDSAVYLCASSLRFAGDGTGELFFGEGSRLTVL.

The rearrangement uses TRBV12-5 and TRBJ2-3, with a possible D match to TRBD2 (6 bases). Trimming stripped 5 bases from V and 2 bases from J, with 11 bases between. This CDR3 is built from 14 residues. Germline V gene sequence: CDR1 LGHNT, CDR2 FRNRAP. CDR3 loop: CASGPWRDTDTQYF. CDR3 in DNA: TGTGCTAGTGGTCCCTGGAGGGACACAGATACGCAGTATTTT. The full variable domain, in which reference TRBV12-5 and TRBJ2-3 provide the parts outside the CDR3, is DARVTQTPRHKVTEMGQEVTMRCQPILGHNTVFWYRQTMMQGLELLAYFRNRAPLDDSGMPKDRFSAEMPDATLATLKIQPSEPRDSAVYFCASGPWRDTDTQYFGPGTRLTVL.

The chain couples TRBV6-2 or TRBV6-3 to TRBJ2-7, with TRBD1 matching 10 bases. CDR1 MNHEY and CDR2 SVGEGT come from the germline V gene. This CDR3 is built from 14 residues. The V gene end was trimmed by 6 bases and the J gene end by 6 bases; junction bases not matched to a gene: 8. This CDR3 reads CASSPTGGPREQYF. In nucleotides, the CDR3 is TGTGCCAGCAGCCCGACAGGGGGCCCTCGCGAGCAGTACTTC.

The rearrangement links TRBV2 to TRBJ2-4; D unresolved. This CDR3 contains 14 residues. Trimming took 2 bases from V and 5 from J, leaving 10 bases between them. Per the germline V gene, CDR1 is SNHLY and CDR2 is FYNNEI. As DNA, the CDR3 is TGTGCCAGCAGTGAATCGAGGCAAGAAAACATTCAGTACTTC. Amino acid sequence: CASSESRQENIQYF.

The rearrangement uses TRBV11-3 and TRBJ1-1; tentative D call: TRBD1 (5 bases). V lost 7 bases and J 1 base, leaving 16 bases between the germline ends. This CDR3 is 15 amino acids long. Germline assignment: CDR1 SGHNT and CDR2 YENEEA. The CDR3 coding sequence is TGTGCCAGCACCTTGATCGCAGACAGGAACACTGAAGCTTTCTTT. Residues: CASTLIADRNTEAFF.

Note on this clone: Additional DNA sequences in this sample encode the identical CDR3. The chain has TRBV18 and TRBJ1-1, with 7 bases fitting TRBD1. This CDR3 has 14 amino acids. Germline V gene lookup returns CDR1 KGHSH and CDR2 LQKENI. V was clipped by 3 bases and J by 2 bases; unmatched bases: 3. Here the CDR3 reads CASSPGQENTEAFF. The CDR3 nucleotides read TGTGCCAGCTCACCCGGACAGGAAAACACTGAAGCTTTCTTT.